The 11 T cell receptor beta chains below were found in one sample sequenced in a study of preoperative IRX-2 immunotherapy in early breast cancer. The table came from immunoSEQ multiplex PCR; TCRdb's copy has only in-frame clones and leaves some out. The table lists about 62,000 clones, approximately 94% of them singletons. Treatment: preoperative locoregional IRX-2 cytokine immunotherapy. The specimen was obtained from a patient treated with IRX-2 immunotherapy. The receptor set was obtained from a human donor with breast cancer.

The chain employs TRBV5-1 and TRBJ1-1; D not resolved. The germline CDR1 and CDR2 sequences are SGHRS and YFSETQ. Deletions cut 5 bases from V and 1 base from J, with 9 bases between. This CDR3 is built from 13 residues. The DNA of the CDR3 is TGCGCCAGCAGACTATCAGGGAACACTGAAGCTTTCTTT. Amino acid sequence: CASRLSGNTEAFF. Full variable domain (outside the CDR3, taken from reference TRBV5-1 and TRBJ1-1): KAGVTQTPRYLIKTRGQQVTLSCSPISGHRSVSWYQQTPGQGLQFLFEYFSETQRNKGNFPGRFSGRQFSNSRSEMNVSTLELGDSALYLCASRLSGNTEAFFGQGTRLTVV.

V usage is TRBV7-9 and J usage is TRBJ1-6; 8 nucleotides agree with TRBD1. Germline CDR1 reads SEHNR; CDR2 reads FQNEAQ (reference sequence). CDR3 size: 16 residues. The V segment lost 5 bases and the J segment 7 bases; nucleotides outside the gene matches: 10. CDR3 region: CASSPPRGQENSPLHF. DNA of the CDR3: TGTGCCAGCAGCCCACCGAGGGGACAGGAGAATTCACCCCTCCACTTT.

This chain connects TRBV9 to TRBJ1-4, with 7 bases identical to TRBD1. Germline V gene lookup returns CDR1 SGDLS and CDR2 YYNGEE. This CDR3 contains 13 residues. The V segment lost 4 bases and the J segment 7 bases; nucleotides outside the gene matches: 4. For the CDR3, the DNA is TGTGCCAGCAGCATCCGACAGGGTGAAAAACTGTTTTTT. Residues: CASSIRQGEKLFF. Full variable domain (remainder filled in from reference TRBV9 and TRBJ1-4): DSGVTQTPKHLITATGQRVTLRCSPRSGDLSVYWYQQSLDQGLQFLIQYYNGEERAKGNILERFSAQQFPDLHSELNLSSLELGDSALYFCASSIRQGEKLFFGSGTQLSVL.

This sequence joins TRBV5-5 and TRBJ2-7, with D maybe TRBD1 (5 bases). Germline V gene lookup returns CDR1 SGHKS and CDR2 YYEKEE (reference sequence). Trimming shortened V by 0 bases and J by 7 bases, and 11 bases separated the two germline ends. There are 13 residues in the CDR3. Written as DNA, the CDR3 is TGTGCCAGCAGCTTGGGACAGCTCTTGGAGCAGTACTTC. Protein: CASSLGQLLEQYF.

The rearrangement uses TRBV18 and TRBJ2-7; no definite D call. Germline CDR1 and CDR2: KGHSH and LQKENI. Trimming removed 2 bases at V and 6 bases at J, with 5 bases between. The CDR3 is 11 residues long. Here the CDR3 DNA reads TGTGCCAGCTCACCATCGGTCGAGCAGTACTTC. Amino acids: CASSPSVEQYF.

V and J are TRBV5-1 and TRBJ2-5; TRBD2 aligns across 10 bases. Germline lookup yields CDR1 SGHRS and CDR2 YFSETQ. The V gene end was trimmed by 4 bases and the J gene end by 4 bases; junction bases not matched to a gene: 10. The CDR3 runs 16 residues. CDR3 region: CASSTALAGVGETQYF. The CDR3 DNA reads as TGCGCCAGCAGCACGGCGCTAGCGGGAGTCGGAGAGACCCAGTACTTC.

The CDR3 region has the DNA TGTGCCAGTTTTTCCGGGACAGTCTCCTACGAGCAGTACTTC. Its translation: CASFSGTVSYEQYF. This chain uses TRBV4-2 with TRBJ2-7; 7 bases map to TRBD1. Germline lookup yields CDR1 LGHNA and CDR2 YNFKEQ. This CDR3 has 14 residues. V lost 9 bases, J lost 0 bases, and 8 bases stayed unmatched.

The genes are TRBV4-3 and TRBJ2-3; unclear D gene. This CDR3 contains 14 residues. Per the germline V gene, CDR1 is LGHNA and CDR2 is YSLEER. V was cut by 3 bases and J by 0 bases, with 7 bases left in between. CDR3 in DNA: TGCGCCAGCAGCCATAGGGATAGCACAGATACGCAGTATTTT. The encoded protein is CASSHRDSTDTQYF.

CDR3 in DNA: TGCGCCAGCCAGGACAGAAAGAACACTGAAGCTTTCTTT. It yields the protein CASQDRKNTEAFF. The rearrangement uses TRBV10-1 and TRBJ1-1, with a possible D match to TRBD1 (6 bases). The CDR3 is 13 residues long. Germline assignment: CDR1 WNHNN and CDR2 SYGVQD (reference sequence). Trimming removed 8 bases from V and 1 base from J, with 11 bases in between.

This chain joins TRBV11-2 and TRBJ2-5; D remains ambiguous. Germline V CDR1 and CDR2: SGHAT, FQNNGV. The CDR3 loop spans 13 amino acids. The V end lost 5 bases, the J end lost 13 bases, and 20 bases lay between the germline ends. The CDR3: CASSPALLSVLYF. The CDR3 DNA is TGTGCCAGCAGCCCGGCCCTCCTATCAGTGTTGTACTTC.

This chain links TRBV7-6 with TRBJ2-5; D unclear. With 0 bases removed from V and 5 bases from J, the gap between germline ends came to 4 bases. The CDR3 spans 12 residues. Germline V gives CDR1 SGHVS, CDR2 FNYEAQ. The CDR3, as DNA: TGTGCCAGCAGCTTAGCAGTGGAGACCCAGTACTTC. It codes for CASSLAVETQYF.